This T cell receptor (beta chain) was captured in a study of shared clonotypes between healthy human individuals. There were no recent acute infections or vaccinations among the donors, who were healthy HIV-negative adults. In the CD4+ fraction, cells were divided into CD45RA+ naive and CD45RA-negative memory subsets. About this clone: The antigen is not known.

Study-level points and caveats: Across subsets, estimated richness was generally greater for naive than for memory populations. It was observed that roughly 5.1% of naive CD4 clonotypes were shared across several donors.

The assay was immunoSEQ multiplex PCR, and TCRdb's table has in-frame clones only and misses some. The sample contains 2 million to 2.5 million clones, more than 90% of which appear only once. The clonotype originates from a man in his late teens or twenties in good health. The sample comprised naive CD4+ T cells sorted from blood. Documented subset: CD45RA+ positively selected.

The CDR3 DNA is TGTGCCAGTAGTCCTTTAGCGGGAGCCCCCTACGAGCAGTACTTC. This sequence encodes CASSPLAGAPYEQYF. The chain combines TRBV19 with TRBJ2-7, with 9 bases aligning to TRBD2. This CDR3 contains 15 residues. From germline, CDR1 is LNHDA and CDR2 SQIVND (reference sequence). J was trimmed by 2 bases and V by 5 bases; bases with no gene match: 7.